Listed below are T cell receptor beta chains from one sample, sequenced in a study of response to subunit inactivated influenza vaccine. TCRdb redid the calling of the RT-PCR reads with MiXCR, one entry per CDR3 protein. The sample yields more than 550,000 distinct CDR3 sequences, about 10% seen once. The sample in question was PBMCs from blood, obtained on the day of vaccination. All receptors come from a man aged 45 to 65 who received an inactivated influenza vaccine. Both conserved end residues are part of each CDR3. Each record gives: D gene, clone size, V gene, CDR3 length, J gene, CDR3 protein, CDR3 DNA. The D gene is left open where the match is weak. The size of a clone is reported for some rows only, either as once, few or many, or as a class for expanded clones.

-,many,TRBV7-2,17,TRBJ2-2,CASSSAPQGANTGELFF,TGTGCCAGCAGCTCAGCGCCACAGGGTGCGAACACCGGGGAGCTGTTTTTT
-,few,TRBV12-3/TRBV12-4,15,TRBJ2-5,CASSLSGGVAVAQYF,TGTGCCAGCAGTTTATCGGGCGGGGTAGCTGTGGCCCAGTACTTC
TRBD2,few,TRBV3-1,16,TRBJ2-1,CASSQDLRTSVDEQFF,TGTGCCAGCAGCCAAGATCTGAGGACTAGCGTCGATGAGCAGTTCTTC
TRBD1,few,TRBV5-1,16,TRBJ2-2,CASSRGRGQGAEELFF,TGCGCCAGCAGCCGGGGTCGGGGACAGGGGGCCGAGGAGCTGTTTTTT
TRBD1,few,TRBV20-1,16,TRBJ2-5,CSARDLTGGAGETQYF,TGCAGTGCTAGAGATCTGACAGGGGGCGCGGGAGAGACCCAGTACTTC
-,few,TRBV29-1,13,TRBJ2-4,CSVDGQSKNIQYF,TGCAGCGTTGACGGACAGAGCAAAAACATTCAGTACTTC
TRBD2,few,TRBV5-1,16,TRBJ2-7,CASSLASAGGPEEQYF,TGCGCCAGCAGCTTGGCCTCGGCGGGAGGCCCTGAGGAGCAGTACTTC
-,few,TRBV6-2/TRBV6-3,15,TRBJ2-7,CASRTLRDERREQYF,TGTGCCAGCAGAACCCTTCGGGACGAGAGACGCGAGCAGTACTTC
-,-,TRBV20-1,13,TRBJ1-1,CSARDRGGYEAFF,TGCAGTGCTAGAGATAGGGGGGGATATGAAGCTTTCTTT
-,many,TRBV28,17,TRBJ2-7,CASSPRGLARGSYEQYF,TGTGCCAGCAGTCCCCGGGGGCTAGCCAGGGGTTCCTACGAGCAGTACTTC
-,many,TRBV27,14,TRBJ1-6,CASSMTVTRTPLHF,TGTGCCAGCAGCATGACTGTGACTCGGACACCCCTCCACTTT
-,-,TRBV5-1,15,TRBJ2-1,CASSLARAGPGEQFF,TGCGCCAGCAGCTTGGCGAGGGCGGGGCCTGGCGAGCAGTTCTTC
-,few,TRBV7-2,13,TRBJ1-1,CASSLSLDTEAFF,TGTGCCAGCAGCTTAAGCCTTGATACTGAAGCTTTCTTT
TRBD1,-,TRBV5-1,16,TRBJ2-5,CASSLSGTGDWETQYF,TGCGCCAGCAGCTTGTCCGGGACAGGGGATTGGGAGACCCAGTACTTC
-,few,TRBV5-1,15,TRBJ1-6,CASSLAGPHNSPLHF,TGCGCCAGCAGCTTGGCCGGTCCGCATAATTCACCCCTCCACTTT
TRBD2,few,TRBV12-3/TRBV12-4,15,TRBJ2-1,CASSLRGGNYNEQFF,TGTGCCAGCAGTTTACGGGGGGGGAATTACAATGAGCAGTTCTTC
-,few,TRBV6-2/TRBV6-3,16,TRBJ1-5,CASRTRSQGSNQPQHF,TGTGCCAGCAGGACCAGGTCTCAGGGGAGCAATCAGCCCCAGCATTTT
TRBD1,once,TRBV9,14,TRBJ1-5,CASSVGQGGQPQHF,TGTGCCAGCAGCGTAGGACAGGGCGGCCAGCCCCAGCATTTT
TRBD1,few,TRBV4-1,16,TRBJ2-6,CASSHRTGVGANVLTF,TGCGCCAGCAGCCATCGGACAGGGGTCGGGGCCAACGTCCTGACTTTC
TRBD1,-,TRBV28,16,TRBJ2-1,CASRLTPGQGGNEQFF,TGTGCCAGCAGGCTGACACCGGGACAGGGTGGCAATGAGCAGTTCTTC
-,many,TRBV7-2,15,TRBJ2-3,CASSLAARGTDTQYF,TGTGCCAGCAGCTTAGCCGCCAGGGGCACAGATACGCAGTATTTT
-,few,TRBV29-1,12,TRBJ1-2,CSVQGSYYGYTF,TGCAGCGTTCAAGGCAGTTACTATGGCTACACCTTC
-,many,TRBV12-3/TRBV12-4,13,TRBJ2-3,CASSFGYTDTQYF,TGTGCCAGCAGTTTCGGATACACAGATACGCAGTATTTT
-,-,TRBV12-3/TRBV12-4,12,TRBJ2-1,CASSRLSNEQFF,TGTGCCAGCAGTAGACTTTCCAATGAGCAGTTCTTC
-,few,TRBV5-1,14,TRBJ1-6,CASSFVRGNSPLHF,TGCGCCAGCAGCTTTGTCAGGGGTAATTCACCCCTCCACTTT
-,-,TRBV10-2,15,TRBJ2-2,CASSEESARTGELFF,TGCGCCAGCAGTGAGGAGTCGGCGCGGACCGGGGAGCTGTTTTTT
TRBD2,many,TRBV29-1,16,TRBJ2-2,CSVGALAGENTGELFF,TGCAGCGTTGGTGCACTAGCGGGAGAGAACACCGGGGAGCTGTTTTTT
-,-,TRBV6-1,13,TRBJ1-3,CASGSGPGNTIYF,TGTGCCAGCGGGTCAGGGCCTGGAAACACCATATATTTT
-,few,TRBV7-3,15,TRBJ1-1,CASSLLPGRYTEAFF,TGTGCCAGCAGCTTACTCCCTGGGCGATACACTGAAGCTTTCTTT
TRBD1,-,TRBV7-2,16,TRBJ1-2,CASSLDRGGGIGGYTF,TGTGCCAGCAGCCTAGACAGGGGAGGGGGCATTGGTGGCTACACCTTC
TRBD2,-,TRBV20-1,14,TRBJ2-1,CSAKSGGAANEQFF,TGCAGTGCTAAAAGCGGGGGGGCCGCCAATGAGCAGTTCTTC
TRBD2,many,TRBV12-3/TRBV12-4,15,TRBJ2-5,CASSRGLAGLETQYF,TGTGCCAGCAGTCGCGGACTAGCGGGGCTGGAGACCCAGTACTTC
TRBD1,-,TRBV10-3,13,TRBJ2-2,CAIATGDTGELFF,TGTGCCATAGCGACAGGGGATACCGGGGAGCTGTTTTTT
-,few,TRBV14,16,TRBJ1-1,CASSQDQGGGYTEAFF,TGTGCCAGCAGCCAAGATCAAGGGGGAGGTTACACTGAAGCTTTCTTT
-,-,TRBV12-3/TRBV12-4,14,TRBJ1-2,CASSSAVGFNGYTF,TGTGCCAGCAGTTCCGCCGTGGGTTTCAATGGCTACACCTTC
TRBD1,many,TRBV7-9,13,TRBJ1-6,CASRLEQGAPLHF,TGTGCCAGCAGACTCGAACAGGGGGCACCCCTCCACTTT
-,-,TRBV5-1,15,TRBJ2-4,CASSSGPEAKNIQYF,TGCGCCAGCAGCTCCGGACCGGAAGCCAAAAACATTCAGTACTTC
-,few,TRBV3-1,13,TRBJ2-7,CASSQLNGYEQYF,TGTGCCAGCAGCCAACTTAACGGCTACGAGCAGTACTTC
-,few,TRBV10-3,13,TRBJ2-1,CAISPQTYNEQFF,TGTGCCATCAGTCCTCAAACCTACAATGAGCAGTTCTTC
TRBD2,few,TRBV11-2,17,TRBJ2-1,CASSYELRASGISEQFF,TGTGCCAGCAGCTATGAGCTCCGGGCTAGCGGGATCAGTGAGCAGTTCTTC
-,few,TRBV4-2,13,TRBJ1-5,CASSQDNSQPQHF,TGTGCCAGCAGCCAAGATAATAGTCAGCCCCAGCATTTT
TRBD1,few,TRBV6-2/TRBV6-3,15,TRBJ2-1,CASSYDRVVYNEQFF,TGTGCCAGCAGTTACGACAGGGTCGTCTACAATGAGCAGTTCTTC
-,few,TRBV24-1,16,TRBJ2-6,CATSDSANSGANVLTF,TGTGCCACCAGTGATTCAGCTAACTCTGGGGCCAACGTCCTGACTTTC
-,many,TRBV4-3,16,TRBJ1-2,CASSQDLTKGDYGYTF,TGCGCCAGCAGCCAAGACCTAACAAAAGGGGACTATGGCTACACCTTC
TRBD1,-,TRBV10-3,18,TRBJ2-6,CAISESGQGVSGANVLTF,TGTGCCATCAGTGAGTCGGGACAGGGGGTCTCTGGGGCCAACGTCCTGACTTTC
-,-,TRBV12-3/TRBV12-4,13,TRBJ1-2,CASSTAGIYGYTF,TGTGCCAGCAGTACGGCAGGGATCTATGGCTACACCTTC
TRBD2,-,TRBV29-1,14,TRBJ2-1,CSVEVLAGEYEQFF,TGCAGCGTTGAAGTGCTAGCGGGAGAGTATGAGCAGTTCTTC
-,-,TRBV27,14,TRBJ2-5,CASSLHRTLETQYF,TGTGCCAGCAGTTTACACAGGACCCTCGAGACCCAGTACTTC
-,-,TRBV5-6,16,TRBJ2-7,CACSLQRVTHSYEQYF,TGTGCCTGCAGCTTACAACGGGTCACCCACTCCTACGAGCAGTACTTC
TRBD1,-,TRBV12-3/TRBV12-4,15,TRBJ2-3,CASSSTGGMPDTQYF,TGTGCCAGCAGTTCAACAGGGGGAATGCCAGATACGCAGTATTTT
TRBD2,few,TRBV6-1,15,TRBJ2-1,CAISPLAGGYNEQFF,TGTGCCATTAGCCCCCTAGCGGGGGGATACAATGAGCAGTTCTTC
-,-,TRBV7-3,13,TRBJ2-2,CASSSTPSGELFF,TGTGCCAGCAGCTCCACCCCCTCCGGGGAGCTGTTTTTT
TRBD2,once,TRBV19,15,TRBJ2-7,CASSWGLADIYEQYF,TGTGCCAGTAGCTGGGGACTAGCGGATATCTACGAGCAGTACTTC
-,-,TRBV27,13,TRBJ2-5,CASSQRRKETQYF,TGTGCCAGCAGCCAGCGGAGAAAAGAGACCCAGTACTTC
TRBD2,few,TRBV3-1,15,TRBJ2-7,CASSQGGTSGYEQYF,TGTGCCAGCAGCCAAGGGGGGACTAGCGGATACGAGCAGTACTTC
-,-,TRBV27,17,TRBJ2-7,CASSPATHSGIPYEQYF,TGTGCCAGCAGTCCTGCCACCCATAGCGGTATCCCCTACGAGCAGTACTTC
-,-,TRBV29-1,14,TRBJ2-3,CSVEVGGSTDTQYF,TGCAGCGTTGAAGTGGGGGGAAGCACAGATACGCAGTATTTT
TRBD2,few,TRBV5-1,18,TRBJ2-2,CASSLVRRTSSNTGELFF,TGCGCCAGCAGCTTGGTTAGACGGACTAGCAGCAACACCGGGGAGCTGTTTTTT
TRBD2,many,TRBV27,17,TRBJ2-7,CASSSLKGLAGVHEQYF,TGTGCCAGCAGTTCCCTTAAGGGACTAGCGGGAGTCCACGAGCAGTACTTC
-,-,TRBV5-1,15,TRBJ2-5,CASSLDGQGGETQYF,TGCGCCAGCAGCTTGGATGGCCAGGGAGGAGAGACCCAGTACTTC